In this sample, the clone carrying this TCR beta chain turned up many times. What it binds is not known. There were TCR beta CDR3 regions amplified from RNA transcripts. A set of HTBI primers served as the primers for a first-round RT-PCR of the TCR CDR3. TCRdb itself ran the multiplex PCR reads through MiXCR, one entry per CDR3 protein. The sample includes fewer than 300,000 distinct CDR3 sequences, over 12% seen only once; the top ten take under 35%. Each diagnosis drew on symptoms, thyroxine, TRAb, thyroid ultrasound and orbital computed tomography findings. The data stem from a study of T cells in Graves' hyperthyroidism and ophthalmopathy. V lost 2 bases and J 5 bases, leaving 10 bases between the germline ends. Germline V gives CDR1 ENHRY, CDR2 SYGVKD. The CDR3 has 13 residues. Notes on the study in general: Most clonotypes expanded in thyroid above 0.001 were likewise present in blood. Ophthalmopathy was identified by the model a median around 6 months ahead of onset.

Sequenced input: blood. The source of this sequence is a woman between 50 and 59 years old with Graves' hyperthyroidism that later progressed to Graves' ophthalmopathy. The rearrangement joins TRBV10-3 to TRBJ2-7; D not certain. DNA for the CDR3: TGTGCCATCAGTGAGCCCTCCCGAGACGAGCAGTACTTC. Amino acid sequence: CAISEPSRDEQYF.